This T cell receptor beta chain appears in the sequencing data of a study of Ad26.COV2.S vaccination and SARS-CoV-2 variants. Study overall: It was the COV1001 Ad26.COV2.S trial arm that included the donor. Once, or twice with 56 days between doses, Ad26.COV2.S was given intramuscularly. General study results and limits: TCR breadth and depth estimates may have understated total T cell responses.

Concerning this clone itself: Its cognate antigen is unknown.

The protocol was immunoSEQ multiplex PCR, while the TCRdb copy is restricted to in-frame clones and leaves out a portion. Of 510,000 or so clones detected, roughly nine tenths appear once; the ten largest clones hold over 10%. CDR3 length: 13 amino acids. Unmatched junction bases numbered 5, after V lost 4 bases and J lost 6 bases. Germline CDR1 is MNHEY and CDR2 is SMNVEV (reference sequence). The treatment denotes: 15 to 20 received Ad26.COV2.S at low or high dose, single or two shots; about five received placebo; per-sample allocation not given. It was on day 63 after the first vaccine or placebo injection that samples were taken. This vaccine is an Ad26 vector that expresses the Wuhan-strain SARS-CoV-2 spike.

This TCR was recovered from a person between 18 and 60 years old who received the Ad26.COV2.S COVID-19 vaccine or a placebo. The V and J genes are TRBV27 and TRBJ2-7; TRBD2 matches 8 bases. This specimen consisted of peripheral blood, obtained in a trial of Ad26.COV2.S vaccine versus placebo. CDR3 DNA: TGTGCCAGCAGTTCGGGAGGGCCTGTCGAGCAGTACTTC. Translated, it gives CASSSGGPVEQYF.